These T cell receptor beta chains were read from a single sample in a study of CD8 T cells in Susac syndrome. TCRdb itself ran the immunoSEQ multiplex PCR reads through MiXCR, one entry per CDR3 protein. This sample yields roughly 400,000 distinct CDR3 sequences, of which roughly 85% are seen a single time; about 0.12% belongs to the top ten. The sequencing input was CD8+ T cells from PBMCs. Receptors were obtained from a human donor with multiple sclerosis. Each CDR3 is given with its conserved first and last residue. The D gene is left open where the match is weak. For some rows the clone size is stated as once, few or many, or as a class when expanded; others skip it.

>TRBV28|TRBJ2-7|NA|TRBD1
TGTGCCAGCAGTTTCGGTAGGGGGCCCTACGAGCAGTACTTC
CASSFGRGPYEQYF
>TRBV27|TRBJ2-1|NA|NA
TGTGCCAGCAGTCTCGGGCCGTCCAATGAGCAGTTCTTC
CASSLGPSNEQFF
>TRBV19|TRBJ2-1|NA|TRBD1
TGTGCCAGTAGTCTGGACAGGGGATGGGATGAGCAGTTCTTC
CASSLDRGWDEQFF
>TRBV29-1|TRBJ2-1|NA|TRBD2
TGCAGCGTTCGGCTAGCGGGGAATGAGCAGTTCTTC
CSVRLAGNEQFF
>TRBV6-5|TRBJ1-3|NA|NA
TGTGCCAGCGCCGATTCGGGAAACACCATATATTTT
CASADSGNTIYF
>TRBV5-6|TRBJ2-7|few|TRBD2
TGTGCCAGCAGCTTGTTAGCGGGAGCCACCTACGAGCAGTACTTC
CASSLLAGATYEQYF
>TRBV18|TRBJ1-4|NA|NA
TGTGCCAGCTCACCAGGGTACACAACTAATGAAAAACTGTTTTTT
CASSPGYTTNEKLFF
>TRBV7-8|TRBJ2-5|NA|TRBD1
TGTGCCAGCAGCGGGGACAGGCAAATCTTCCAAGAGACCCAGTACTTC
CASSGDRQIFQETQYF
>TRBV5-1|TRBJ2-7|few|TRBD2
TGCGCCAGCACCGTAGTCGACGGGGGGTACGAGCAGTACTTC
CASTVVDGGYEQYF
>TRBV4-2|TRBJ2-7|NA|NA
TGTGCCAGCAGCCAAGATTTAATCGCGAACGAGCAGTACTTC
CASSQDLIANEQYF
>TRBV27|TRBJ2-1|NA|NA
TGTGCCAGCAGTTTGCCTAGTGGTAGCGGCTACAATGAGCAGTTCTTC
CASSLPSGSGYNEQFF
>TRBV2|TRBJ2-1|NA|NA
TGTGCCAGCAGTGGTGAAGGGGCGTTATACAATGAGCAGTTCTTC
CASSGEGALYNEQFF
>TRBV20-1|TRBJ2-5|NA|TRBD2
TGCAGTGCTCTCATCCGCCTAGCGGGGGCCTTACAAGAGACCCAGTACTTC
CSALIRLAGALQETQYF
>TRBV5-6|TRBJ2-1|NA|NA
TGTGCCACCCACTATGCGAGCTCCTACAATGAGCAGTTCTTC
CATHYASSYNEQFF
>TRBV12-3/TRBV12-4|TRBJ1-1|few|TRBD1
TGTGCCAGCACTCAGGGGGCGTCCACTGAAGCTTTCTTT
CASTQGASTEAFF
>TRBV6-5|TRBJ2-7|NA|NA
TGTGCCAGCAGTTACTCCCCGGGGGCCCACGAGCAGTACTTC
CASSYSPGAHEQYF
>TRBV4-1|TRBJ2-7|once|TRBD1
TGCGCCAGCAGCCAATTACAGGGGGCTGGCTACGAGCAGTACTTC
CASSQLQGAGYEQYF
>TRBV6-5|TRBJ1-2|NA|TRBD1
TGTGCCAGCAGGCTCACAGGGGAAACTAACTATGGCTACACCTTC
CASRLTGETNYGYTF
>TRBV12-3/TRBV12-4|TRBJ2-1|NA|NA
TGTGCCAGCAGTTCTCCAGCTCGATTTGGGGACAATGAGCAGTTCTTC
CASSSPARFGDNEQFF
>TRBV3-1|TRBJ2-1|NA|TRBD2
TGTGCCAGCAGCCAAGCAGCGGGAGGGCCGGGTGAGCAGTTCTTC
CASSQAAGGPGEQFF
>TRBV19|TRBJ2-1|NA|NA
TGTGCCAGTAGTATCTCTCAGGGAACCTACAATGAGCAGTTCTTC
CASSISQGTYNEQFF
>TRBV28|TRBJ1-2|NA|NA
TGTGCCAGCAGTCCACAACACGACAGCACCAACTATGGCTACACCTTC
CASSPQHDSTNYGYTF
>TRBV20-1|TRBJ1-4|NA|TRBD1
TGCAGTGCTAGCCGAAAGGGGACAGGGGGTTCAGTGGATGAAAAACTGTTTTTT
CSASRKGTGGSVDEKLFF
>TRBV4-1|TRBJ2-7|NA|NA
TGCGCCAGCAGCCAAGATCGGGGAGAGGACGGTGAGCAGTACTTC
CASSQDRGEDGEQYF
>TRBV2|TRBJ1-3|NA|NA
TGTGCCAGCAGTGGATATGAGGCCTACCCTGGAAACACCATATATTTT
CASSGYEAYPGNTIYF
>TRBV20-1|TRBJ2-1|NA|TRBD2
TGCAGTGCTAGAGGGGCTAGCGGGGGTTACAATGAGCAGTTCTTC
CSARGASGGYNEQFF
>TRBV20-1|TRBJ2-7|NA|TRBD1
TGCAGTGCAAAGACAGGGACCTCCTACGAGCAGTACTTC
CSAKTGTSYEQYF
>TRBV27|TRBJ2-5|NA|TRBD2
TGTGCCAGCAGTCCCCCGGGACTAGCGGGGGTAATTGAAGAGACCCAGTACTTC
CASSPPGLAGVIEETQYF
>TRBV27|TRBJ1-5|NA|NA
TGTGCCAGCAGACCATCCCAACAGCCCTTCGAGCAGCCCCAGCATTTT
CASRPSQQPFEQPQHF
>TRBV7-9|TRBJ2-5|NA|NA
TGTGCCAGCAGCCGAAGGGGCGGCGAAAGAGGAGAGACCCAGTACTTC
CASSRRGGERGETQYF
>TRBV14|TRBJ2-1|NA|NA
TGTGCCAGCAGCCAAGAAGGGGAGGCCCTAGGGGATGAGCAGTTCTTC
CASSQEGEALGDEQFF
>TRBV6-1|TRBJ1-5|NA|NA
TGTGCCAGCACCGTTGATACAGGAGGCAATCAGCCCCAGCAATTT
CASTVDTGGNQPQQF
>TRBV5-1|TRBJ2-5|once|NA
TGCGCCAGCAGCCCGCCGGGCCAGGAAGAGACCCAGTACTTC
CASSPPGQEETQYF
>TRBV7-8|TRBJ2-7|NA|NA
TGTGCCAGCAGCTCCCCTGAGGGGGGGGGTACCTACGAGCAGTACTTC
CASSSPEGGGTYEQYF
>TRBV4-1|TRBJ2-2|NA|NA
TGCGCCAGCAGCCAAGGGAGGGGGTTAGCCGGGGAGCTGTTTTTT
CASSQGRGLAGELFF
>TRBV15|TRBJ1-1|NA|NA
TGTGCCACCAGCAGAGAGCAGGTGAACACTGAAGCTTTCTTT
CATSREQVNTEAFF
>TRBV11-2|TRBJ2-7|NA|NA
TGTGCCAGCAGCTTAGATTTGGGCGGATTGCGCGGGACGGGGGAGCAGTACTTC
CASSLDLGGLRGTGEQYF
>TRBV4-2|TRBJ2-1|few|TRBD2
TGTGCCAGCAGCCAAGAGATGAGCGGGGCCTACAATGAGCAGTTCTTC
CASSQEMSGAYNEQFF
>TRBV10-1|TRBJ2-3|NA|NA
TGCGCCAGCAGTGACGGGAGTAGCACAGATACGCAGTATTTT
CASSDGSSTDTQYF
>TRBV30|TRBJ2-7|NA|NA
TGTGCCTGTGGGAGGGACAGCTCCTACGAGCAGTACTTC
CACGRDSSYEQYF
>TRBV29-1|TRBJ2-5|NA|NA
TGCAGCGTTTCGGCAGAGACCCAGTACTTC
CSVSAETQYF
>TRBV12-3/TRBV12-4|TRBJ2-7|few|NA
TGTGCCAGCAGTTTCTACCGGGACAAATCCTACGAGCAGTACTTC
CASSFYRDKSYEQYF
>TRBV10-3|TRBJ1-2|NA|NA
TGTGCCACCGTACCCTCCCCTTTTGGGGCAGCTCGTGGCTACACCTTC
CATVPSPFGAARGYTF
>TRBV27|TRBJ1-1|once|TRBD1
TGTGCCAGCAGTTTATCGGAGGGACAGGGAGGAACTGAAGCTTTCTTT
CASSLSEGQGGTEAFF
>TRBV6-5|TRBJ2-1|NA|TRBD2
TGTGCCAGCAGTTACCCAGCGGGAGGGCCAAATGAGCAGTTCTTC
CASSYPAGGPNEQFF
>TRBV7-9|TRBJ2-7|once|TRBD1
TGTGCCAGCAGCCCACCGGACAGGGACTACGAGCAGTACTTC
CASSPPDRDYEQYF
>TRBV30|TRBJ2-1|NA|TRBD1
TGTGCCTGGAGGGGACAGGGGGTCAATGAGCAGTTCTTC
CAWRGQGVNEQFF
>TRBV7-9|TRBJ1-1|NA|NA
TGTGCCAGCAGCTTAATACAGGGTGCGAACACTGAAGCTTTCTTT
CASSLIQGANTEAFF
>TRBV3-1|TRBJ2-7|NA|NA
TGTGCCAGCAGCCCGCGGGGTCGGAAGGGAATCCACTACGAGCAGTACTTC
CASSPRGRKGIHYEQYF
>TRBV11-2|TRBJ1-1|NA|NA
TGTGCCAGCAGCTTATACAGGGCCACTGAAGCTTTCTTT
CASSLYRATEAFF
>TRBV4-1|TRBJ2-5|NA|NA
TGCGCCAGCAGCCAAGACCTAGGGACCCAGTACTTC
CASSQDLGTQYF